A selection of T cell receptor beta chains follows, all from one sample in a study of metastatic and nonmetastatic thyroid tumors. TCRdb ran MiXCR on the PCR reads. The sample consists of about 26,000 clones, about 26% of them appearing once. Material: blood. The receptors were sampled from a female donor with papillary thyroid cancer or a benign thyroid nodule (not recorded which). Some clones in this sample may be carry-over from other donors' samples. Both conserved end residues are part of each CDR3. D genes are given only for firm matches. Expanded clones are given a class, and other clones once, few, many or no size at all.

j_call,v_call,d_call,clone_size,cdr3_aa,cdr3_nt
TRBJ2-7,TRBV19,NA,NA,CASSRQNSYEQYF,TGTGCCAGTAGCCGACAGAACTCCTACGAGCAGTACTTC
TRBJ2-1,TRBV7-9,TRBD1,many,CASSLGAGTGYNEQFF,TGTGCCAGCAGCTTGGGAGCCGGGACAGGTTACAATGAGCAGTTCTTC
TRBJ1-2,TRBV7-9,NA,NA,CASSLATYGYTF,TGTGCCAGCAGCTTAGCTACCTATGGCTACACCTTC
TRBJ2-7,TRBV29-1,TRBD2,few,CSGGLTSWMHEQYF,TGCAGCGGGGGTCTGACTAGCTGGATGCACGAGCAGTACTTC
TRBJ2-2,TRBV5-1,TRBD2,NA,CASSLEGLAGGLNTGELFF,TGCGCCAGCAGCTTGGAGGGACTAGCGGGGGGCCTTAACACCGGGGAGCTGTTTTTT
TRBJ1-5,TRBV3-1,NA,many,CASSQDSGNQPQHF,TGTGCCAGCAGCCAAGACTCGGGCAATCAGCCCCAGCATTTT
TRBJ2-5,TRBV20-1,TRBD2,NA,CSASDGGGPETQYF,TGCAGTGCCAGTGACGGGGGAGGGCCAGAGACCCAGTACTTC
TRBJ2-2,TRBV6-1,NA,medium-sized,CASSLSDGELFF,TGTGCCAGCAGCTTATCAGACGGGGAGCTGTTTTTT
TRBJ1-5,TRBV6-1,NA,NA,CASTREGHQPQHF,TGTGCCAGCACACGGGAGGGCCATCAGCCCCAGCATTTT
TRBJ1-1,TRBV9,NA,many,CASSGLGMNTEAFF,TGTGCCAGCAGCGGCTTAGGTATGAACACTGAAGCTTTCTTT
TRBJ2-7,TRBV3-1,TRBD1,NA,CASKQGAEYEQYF,TGTGCCAGCAAACAGGGGGCGGAATACGAGCAGTACTTC
TRBJ1-5,TRBV7-6,NA,many,CASSLEATGPQPQHF,TGTGCCAGCAGCTTAGAGGCCACAGGGCCTCAGCCCCAGCATTTT
TRBJ2-1,TRBV5-1,NA,medium-sized,CASSLEGLEFSYNEQFF,TGCGCCAGCAGCTTGGAAGGGCTGGAGTTTTCCTACAATGAGCAGTTCTTC
TRBJ1-3,TRBV5-1,TRBD1,NA,CASRLSTGGGNTIYF,TGCGCCAGCAGATTGTCGACAGGGGGCGGAAACACCATATATTTT
TRBJ2-5,TRBV7-2,TRBD2,once,CASSPGLAGGGETQYF,TGTGCCAGCAGCCCGGGACTAGCGGGAGGAGGGGAGACCCAGTACTTC
TRBJ2-1,TRBV11-2,TRBD2,once,CASSETSGRGREQFF,TGTGCCAGCAGCGAGACTAGCGGGAGAGGTCGTGAGCAGTTCTTC
TRBJ2-1,TRBV7-3,TRBD2,many,CASSFQREGYEQFF,TGTGCCAGCAGCTTCCAGCGGGAAGGGTATGAGCAGTTCTTC
TRBJ2-5,TRBV7-6,TRBD2,many,CASSTGGAGETQYF,TGTGCCAGCAGTACGGGGGGGGCAGGGGAGACCCAGTACTTC
TRBJ1-1,TRBV7-3,NA,once,CASSHDRSGEAFF,TGTGCCAGCAGCCACGACAGGTCGGGCGAAGCTTTCTTT
TRBJ2-3,TRBV28,NA,NA,CASSWCGTGSTDTQYF,TGTGCCAGCAGTTGGTGTGGAACAGGTTCGACAGATACGCAGTATTTT
TRBJ2-1,TRBV20-1,NA,NA,CSARDYNEQFF,TGCAGTGCTAGAGACTACAATGAGCAGTTCTTC
TRBJ2-5,TRBV5-6,TRBD1,many,CASSYKPGQGETQYF,TGTGCCAGCAGCTACAAACCGGGACAGGGTGAGACCCAGTACTTC
TRBJ2-2,TRBV20-1,NA,many,CSAEYPGGELFF,TGCAGTGCTGAGTATCCGGGCGGGGAGCTGTTTTTT
TRBJ2-4,TRBV5-6,NA,few,CASSLLGQSADLAKNIQYF,TGTGCCAGCAGTTTACTCGGACAGTCGGCCGATCTAGCCAAAAACATTCAGTACTTC
TRBJ2-1,TRBV20-1,TRBD2,medium-sized,CSARFISGLGNEQFF,TGCAGTGCTAGATTCATTAGCGGGCTGGGGAATGAGCAGTTCTTC
TRBJ2-4,TRBV10-3,NA,many,CAIASGQNIQYF,TGTGCCATCGCGTCAGGCCAAAACATTCAGTACTTC
TRBJ2-3,TRBV2,TRBD2,NA,CASRNWGLAGVLYTQYF,TGTGCCAGCAGAAACTGGGGACTAGCGGGAGTTCTATATACGCAGTATTTT
TRBJ2-1,TRBV6-5,TRBD1,medium-sized,CASSYSHGTGHNEQFF,TGTGCCAGCAGTTACTCGCACGGGACAGGGCACAATGAGCAGTTCTTC
TRBJ1-5,TRBV4-3,NA,many,CASSQDGVNNQPQHF,TGCGCCAGCAGCCAAGATGGGGTTAACAATCAGCCCCAGCATTTT
TRBJ2-1,TRBV5-1,TRBD1,many,CASSPWTGAWNEQFF,TGCGCCAGCAGCCCCTGGACAGGGGCCTGGAATGAGCAGTTCTTC
TRBJ2-3,TRBV24-1,NA,many,CATSDPGDFTDTQYF,TGTGCCACCAGTGATCCCGGGGACTTCACAGATACGCAGTATTTT
TRBJ1-5,TRBV20-1,NA,medium-sized,CSAREARSRPQHF,TGCAGTGCTAGAGAGGCCAGGTCCCGGCCCCAGCATTTT
TRBJ2-5,TRBV5-1,NA,once,CASSSYGVFQDTQYF,TGCGCCAGCAGCTCCTACGGGGTGTTCCAAGATACCCAGTACTTC
TRBJ2-2,TRBV20-1,NA,many,CSARSTINTGELFF,TGCAGTGCTAGAAGCACCATCAACACCGGGGAGCTGTTTTTT
TRBJ2-7,TRBV12-3/TRBV12-4,NA,few,CASSLKGVHEQYF,TGTGCCAGCAGTTTGAAGGGTGTCCACGAGCAGTACTTC
TRBJ1-1,TRBV7-9,TRBD1,many,CASSDRGGRNTEAFF,TGTGCCAGCAGCGACAGGGGGGGACGGAACACTGAAGCTTTCTTT
TRBJ2-7,TRBV15,TRBD1,NA,CATSRGVTGCEQYF,TGTGCCACCAGCAGAGGTGTGACAGGGTGCGAGCAGTACTTC
TRBJ2-6,TRBV19,TRBD1,many,CASSDRDRGLGANVLTF,TGTGCCAGTAGTGACCGGGACAGGGGGCTTGGGGCCAACGTCCTGACTTTC